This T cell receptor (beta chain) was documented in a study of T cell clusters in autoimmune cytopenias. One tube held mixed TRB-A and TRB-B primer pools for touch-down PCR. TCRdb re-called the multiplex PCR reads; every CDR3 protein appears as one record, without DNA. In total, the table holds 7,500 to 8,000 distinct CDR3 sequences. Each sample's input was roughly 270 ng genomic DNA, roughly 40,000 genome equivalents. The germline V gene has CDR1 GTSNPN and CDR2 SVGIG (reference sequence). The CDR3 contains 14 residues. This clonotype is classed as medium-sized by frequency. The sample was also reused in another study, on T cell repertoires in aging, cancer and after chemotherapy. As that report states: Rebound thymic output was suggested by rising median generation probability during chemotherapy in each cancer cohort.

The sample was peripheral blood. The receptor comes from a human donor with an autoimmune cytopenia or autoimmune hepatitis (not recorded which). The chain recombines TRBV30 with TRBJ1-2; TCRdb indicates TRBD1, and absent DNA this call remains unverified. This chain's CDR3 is CAWSGGQGAYGYTF.